One sample yielded the 28 T cell receptor beta chains listed below, sequenced in a study of cytomegalovirus exposure and HLA in healthy donors. The PCR was carried out with 60 Vbeta primers and 13 Jbeta primers. Using immunoSEQ multiplex PCR, the repertoire was profiled, and TCRdb retains in-frame clones only, with some absent. Here the sample spans about 220,000 clones, 75% to 90% being singletons. The specimen was PBMCs. These TCRs come from a boy aged 2-9 years in good health and CMV-seronegative.

The chain is built from TRBV13 and TRBJ2-1, with 11 bases identical to TRBD2. Germline V lookup: CDR1 PRHDT, CDR2 FYEKMQ (reference sequence). This CDR3 is built from 16 residues. V lost 6 bases, J lost 4 bases, and 8 bases stayed unmatched. The CDR3 nucleotides are TGTGCCAGCAGGATTCTAGCGGGAGGAGGATACAATGAGCAGTTCTTC. This codes for CASRILAGGGYNEQFF.

The V call is TRBV11-3, the J call TRBJ2-7, with 8 bases that match TRBD2. Germline lookup yields CDR1 SGHNT and CDR2 YENEEA. Germline trimming cut 0 bases from V and 7 bases from J; bases unmatched to any gene: 2. This CDR3 is 13 amino acids long. The DNA for the CDR3 is TGTGCCAGCAGCTTAGATCCTAGCGGGGAGCAGTACTTC. Its translation is CASSLDPSGEQYF.

The V and J genes are TRBV9 and TRBJ1-3, with TRBD1 matching 11 bases. Looked up from germline, CDR1 is SGDLS and CDR2 is YYNGEE. This CDR3 contains 17 residues. V was pared by 4 bases and J by 4 bases, with 10 bases of the junction left unmatched. The CDR3 sequence is CASSHPGQGAHGNTIYF. DNA for the CDR3: TGTGCCAGCAGCCACCCCGGACAGGGGGCACACGGAAACACCATATATTTT.

J is TRBJ2-1 and V is TRBV30; possibly TRBD1 for D (5 bases). The CDR3 extends over 15 amino acids. Trimming removed 0 bases at V and 2 bases at J, with 11 bases between. The germline V gene has CDR1 GTSNPN and CDR2 SVGIG (reference sequence). The CDR3 spells CAWSVAGNAYNEQFF. CDR3 coding DNA: TGTGCCTGGAGTGTAGCAGGGAACGCCTACAATGAGCAGTTCTTC.

The V gene is TRBV19, the J gene TRBJ1-5; possible D gene TRBD1, 6 bases. Germline CDR1 reads LNHDA; CDR2 reads SQIVND (reference sequence). The CDR3 covers 19 residues. Trimming stripped 5 bases from V and 3 bases from J, with 26 bases between. CDR3 in amino acids: CASSQPVYMGHLSNQPQHF. CDR3 DNA sequence: TGTGCCAGTAGTCAACCCGTCTACATGGGACATCTCTCCAATCAGCCCCAGCATTTT.

The V call is TRBV15, the J call TRBJ2-2; the match to TRBD2 covers 12 bases. Germline loops: CDR1 LNHNV, CDR2 YYDKDF (reference sequence). V trimming: 2 bases; J trimming: 4 bases; junction bases outside the gene matches: 8. This CDR3 is 18 amino acids long. The CDR3 region has the DNA TGTGCCACCAGCAGATCCAGACTAGCGGGAGAGGTCACCGGGGAGCTGTTTTTT. Translating gives CATSRSRLAGEVTGELFF.

The chain has TRBV19 and TRBJ2-1, with D perhaps TRBD2 (5 bases). CDR3 length equals 17 residues. V was shortened by 5 bases and J by 5 bases, with 22 bases between the two germline ends. The germline CDR1 and CDR2 sequences are LNHDA and SQIVND (reference sequence). The CDR3, as DNA: TGTGCCAGTAGTTCCCACCCATCCAGCGGTCGAAACAATGAGCAGTTCTTC. Amino acids: CASSSHPSSGRNNEQFF.

The V call is TRBV9, the J call TRBJ2-5; 7 positions agree with TRBD1. V lost 5 bases and J lost 2; bases outside the gene matches: 12. CDR1 and CDR2 (germline): SGDLS, YYNGEE. CDR3 size: 16 residues. DNA of the CDR3: TGTGCCAGCAGTCGAACCAGGGGGTGGGGGCAAGAGACCCAGTACTTC. Its translation: CASSRTRGWGQETQYF.

Concerning this clone: The identical CDR3 is also encoded by other nucleotide sequences in the sample. The chain employs TRBV9 and TRBJ2-5, with D possibly TRBD2 on 5 matching bases. V lost 0 bases, J lost 4 bases, and 10 bases lay in between. The CDR3 is made up of 14 amino acids. Germline lookup yields CDR1 SGDLS and CDR2 YYNGEE. Here the CDR3 reads CASSVGRGRETQYF. As DNA, the CDR3 is TGTGCCAGCAGCGTAGGTAGAGGGAGAGAGACCCAGTACTTC.

This clone was observed at least ten times. This sequence joins TRBV6-1 and TRBJ2-5, with TRBD1 as a possible D gene (6 bases). Germline values: CDR1 MNHNS, CDR2 SASEGT. The germline V and J ends were trimmed by 0 bases and 2 bases, with 10 bases remaining between them. CDR3 length: 15 residues. This CDR3 reads CASSEASGTQETQYF. CDR3 nucleotides: TGTGCCAGCAGTGAAGCGAGTGGGACACAAGAGACCCAGTACTTC.

This rearrangement joins TRBV6-1 to TRBJ2-3; D is undetermined. Germline CDR1 is MNHNS and CDR2 is SASEGT. The CDR3 extends over 15 amino acids. V was pared by 4 bases and J by 0 bases, with 11 bases between. The CDR3 loop is CASSAADTSTDTQYF. DNA for the CDR3: TGTGCCAGCAGTGCCGCTGATACTAGCACAGATACGCAGTATTTT.

On this clone itself: Distinct nucleotide sequences in the sample also encode this CDR3. The chain employs TRBV6-5 and TRBJ1-2; no clear D gene. The V gene lost 6 bases and the J gene lost 2 bases, with 13 bases spanning the gap. CDR3 length: 14 amino acids. Germline CDR1 is MNHEY and CDR2 is SVGAGI. CDR3 DNA sequence: TGTGCCAGCAGCCCCGTGGGAGGGAACTATGGCTACACCTTC. Translated: CASSPVGGNYGYTF.

V usage is TRBV7-8 and J usage is TRBJ2-1; maybe TRBD1 (6 bases). V lost 7 bases, J lost 4 bases, and 17 bases lay in between. The length of the CDR3 is 15 residues. Germline V gene sequence: CDR1 SGHVS, CDR2 FQNEAQ. The CDR3 reads CASTTSGVSYNEQFF. The CDR3 bases are TGTGCCAGCACCACCTCAGGGGTATCATACAATGAGCAGTTCTTC. The variable domain in full, completed from reference TRBV7-8 and TRBJ2-1, reads GAGVSQSPRYKVAKRGQDVALRCDPISGHVSLFWYQQALGQGPEFLTYFQNEAQLDKSGLPSDRFFAERPEGSVSTLKIQRTQQEDSAVYLCASTTSGVSYNEQFFGPGTRLTVL.

The CDR3 DNA sequence: TGTGCCAGCAGCATAGACAGGGGGGGAACTAATGAAAAACTGTTTTTT. Its protein product is CASSIDRGGTNEKLFF. The J gene is TRBJ1-4, the V gene TRBV5-8; 9 nucleotides align to TRBD1. CDR3 size: 16 residues. The V segment lost 4 bases and the J segment 1 base; nucleotides outside the gene matches: 5. CDR1 and CDR2 from the germline V gene are SGHTS and YDEGEE.

This chain's CDR3 is CASSIGRVSYEQYF. The DNA for the CDR3 is TGTGCCAGTAGTATCGGCAGGGTATCCTACGAGCAGTACTTC. This chain connects TRBV19 to TRBJ2-7; the D gene is possibly TRBD1 (5 bases). Germline lookup yields CDR1 LNHDA and CDR2 SQIVND (reference sequence). The CDR3 has 14 residues. V lost 3 bases to trimming and J lost 1 base, with 10 bases between them.

Only a few counts were recorded for this clone. This sequence joins TRBV4-1 and TRBJ1-4; 11 positions match TRBD1. The trim removed 5 bases at V and 7 bases at J, leaving 6 bases unmatched. The CDR3 spans 15 residues. CDR1 is MGHRA, CDR2 YSYEKL, per germline. Here the CDR3 reads CASSSPGQGGEKLFF. CDR3 nucleotide sequence: TGCGCCAGCAGCTCGCCGGGACAGGGGGGTGAAAAACTGTTTTTT.

V gene TRBV5-6 combines with J gene TRBJ1-5; TRBD1 agrees at 7 bases. The germline V gene encodes CDR1 SGHDT and CDR2 YYEEEE. This CDR3 spans 16 amino acids. Trimming took 3 bases from V and 1 from J; bases not matched to a gene: 7. The CDR3 sequence is CASSYSTGLSNQPQHF. CDR3 sequence (DNA): TGTGCCAGCAGCTACTCGACAGGGTTAAGCAATCAGCCCCAGCATTTT. Combining the CDR3 with reference TRBV5-6 and TRBJ1-5 gives the whole variable domain DAGVTQSPTHLIKTRGQQVTLRCSPKSGHDTVSWYQQALGQGPQFIFQYYEEEERQRGNFPDRFSGHQFPNYSSELNVNALLLGDSALYLCASSYSTGLSNQPQHFGDGTRLSIL.

This clone was counted a single time. V and J are TRBV19 and TRBJ2-1; unclear D gene. Germline V gene data show CDR1 as LNHDA and CDR2 as SQIVND (reference sequence). The CDR3 is 14 amino acids. The germline V and J ends were trimmed by 1 base and 5 bases, with 9 bases remaining between them. CDR3 protein: CASSIVLGNNEQFF. CDR3 DNA sequence: TGTGCCAGTAGTATAGTTTTGGGCAACAATGAGCAGTTCTTC.

The V gene is TRBV6-5, the J gene TRBJ1-1; 9 nucleotides line up with TRBD1. The V and J ends lost 6 bases and 4 bases, in that order; junction bases with no gene match: 9. Germline CDR1 reads MNHEY; CDR2 reads SVGAGI. The CDR3 is 15 residues long. As DNA, the CDR3 is TGTGCCAGCAGGGTACTCACAGGGGGCATCACTGAAGCTTTCTTT. Translated, it gives CASRVLTGGITEAFF.

The rearrangement joins TRBV19 to TRBJ2-3, with 8 positions matching TRBD1. CDR3 size: 13 residues. V gave up 7 bases and J gave up 2 bases; unmatched junction bases: 2. Looked up from germline, CDR1 is LNHDA and CDR2 is SQIVND (reference sequence). CDR3 in amino acids: CASMGQATDTQYF. The CDR3 DNA reads as TGTGCCAGTATGGGACAGGCCACAGATACGCAGTATTTT.

The genes are TRBV6-1 and TRBJ1-1; D not resolved. Trimming removed 6 bases from V and 1 base from J, with 12 bases in between. The CDR3 has 14 amino acids. CDR1 MNHNS and CDR2 SASEGT come from the germline V gene. In DNA form, the CDR3 reads TGTGCCAGCAGGCCCGCTCCAGAGAACACTGAAGCTTTCTTT. Residues: CASRPAPENTEAFF.

Turning to this clone: The sample contains more than one DNA sequence encoding this CDR3. V and J are TRBV5-1 and TRBJ2-3; 7 bases are a match to TRBD1. V trimming: 4 bases; J trimming: 6 bases; junction bases outside the gene matches: 5. Germline values: CDR1 SGHRS, CDR2 YFSETQ. The CDR3 has 13 residues. For the CDR3, the DNA is TGCGCCAGCAGCACCGACAGGGTCGATACGCAGTATTTT. Amino acid sequence: CASSTDRVDTQYF. Using reference TRBV5-1 and TRBJ2-3 for the parts outside the CDR3, the full variable domain is KAGVTQTPRYLIKTRGQQVTLSCSPISGHRSVSWYQQTPGQGLQFLFEYFSETQRNKGNFPGRFSGRQFSNSRSEMNVSTLELGDSALYLCASSTDRVDTQYFGPGTRLTVL.

The rearrangement links TRBV2 to TRBJ1-5; 8 nucleotides match TRBD1. CDR1 SNHLY and CDR2 FYNNEI come from the germline V gene. The ends lost 6 bases at V and 1 base at J; junction bases unmatched: 2. The CDR3 has 14 residues. The CDR3 loop reads CASSTGGSNQPQHF. DNA for the CDR3: TGTGCCAGCAGCACAGGGGGGAGCAATCAGCCCCAGCATTTT.

The chain employs TRBV12-5 and TRBJ2-1, with a possible D match to TRBD1 (5 bases). CDR3 length equals 17 residues. The V and J ends lost 0 bases and 8 bases respectively, with 20 bases between them. Per germline, CDR1 LGHNT and CDR2 FRNRAP. This CDR3 reads CASGLVLGGALGDEQFF. CDR3 nucleotides: TGTGCTAGTGGTTTGGTACTGGGTGGGGCCTTGGGCGATGAGCAGTTCTTC.

The genes are TRBV5-4 and TRBJ1-3, with D perhaps TRBD1 (6 bases). The ends were cut back, 4 bases at V and 6 bases at J, with 14 bases in the middle. The CDR3 spans 14 residues. Germline assignment: CDR1 SGHNT and CDR2 YYREEE (reference sequence). DNA of the CDR3: TGTGCCAGCAGCCAGATGGGACAAGAAAACACCATATATTTT. Protein: CASSQMGQENTIYF. Filled out from reference TRBV5-4 and TRBJ1-3, the complete variable domain reads ETGVTQSPTHLIKTRGQQVTLRCSSQSGHNTVSWYQQALGQGPQFIFQYYREEENGRGNFPPRFSGLQFPNYSSELNVNALELDDSALYLCASSQMGQENTIYFGEGSWLTVV.

The V and J genes are TRBV5-1 and TRBJ2-5, with 9 bases aligning to TRBD1. Germline CDR1 and CDR2: SGHRS and YFSETQ. V trimming: 2 bases; J trimming: 5 bases; junction bases outside the gene matches: 19. The CDR3 is made up of 19 amino acids. CDR3 bases: TGCGCCAGCAGCTTCGATTTTTGGCTTCGGGACAGGGAGCGCGAGACCCAGTACTTC. Translation: CASSFDFWLRDRERETQYF.

The chain is built from TRBV7-6 and TRBJ1-1, with 8 bases identical to TRBD1. Germline CDR1 reads SGHVS; CDR2 reads FNYEAQ. V dropped 4 bases and J dropped 5; count of bases not matched to a gene: 15. The CDR3 contains 17 residues. CDR3 in amino acids: CASSSTGGGQWWTEAFF. The DNA for the CDR3 is TGTGCCAGCAGCTCAACAGGGGGGGGGCAATGGTGGACTGAAGCTTTCTTT.

The rearrangement uses TRBV4-1 and TRBJ2-7, with a possible D match to TRBD2 (5 bases). With 1 base removed from V and 12 bases from J, the gap between germline ends came to 13 bases. The CDR3 loop spans 12 amino acids. Germline V gene data show CDR1 as MGHRA and CDR2 as YSYEKL. This chain's CDR3 is CASSQVGAKRYF. CDR3 coding DNA: TGCGCCAGCAGCCAAGTGGGAGCCAAGAGGTACTTC.